This T cell receptor beta chain was sequenced during a study of blood T cell repertoires in COVID-19. Study-wide background: Samples representing acute and convalescent COVID-19 were sourced from the United States, Italy and Spain. The cDNA or gDNA used as material had been derived from T cells, B-cell-depleted T cells, or PBMCs.

The germline V gene has CDR1 SEHNR and CDR2 FQNEAQ (reference sequence). The CDR3 covers 13 residues. The V end lost 0 bases, the J end lost 7 bases, and 10 bases lay between the germline ends. Sequencing used immunoSEQ multiplex PCR; TCRdb keeps in-frame clones, though not all of them. The table lists roughly 70,000 clones, around nine tenths of them singletons. What was sequenced was peripheral blood. The chain couples TRBV7-9 to TRBJ2-7; D is possibly TRBD1 (5 bases). The clonotype was recovered from a man aged 55 to 69 with acute or convalescent COVID-19. The CDR3 reads CASSLARVAEQYF. The CDR3 DNA reads as TGTGCCAGCAGCTTAGCCAGGGTGGCGGAGCAGTACTTC.